Reported below is one T cell receptor (beta chain). Authors' data handling: Amplification of reference gene primers was used by the study to estimate nucleated cell counts. This table comes from immunoSEQ multiplex PCR, and its TCRdb copy is limited to in-frame clones, with some not included. V and J calls and clone size follow that table, whereas D and trimming were derived from the DNA. The table records just over 50,000 clones, 86% of them present only once. The data derive from a study of blood T cell repertoires in COVID-19. Overall study context: Sites in the United States, Italy and Spain provided acute and convalescent COVID-19 samples. From T cells, B-cell-depleted T cells, or PBMCs came the material, which was cDNA or gDNA.

Trimming cost V 8 bases and J 5 bases; bases outside gene matches: 6. Germline V gene data show CDR1 as MNHEY and CDR2 as SMNVEV (reference sequence). This CDR3 comprises 13 residues. The clonotype comes from a man older than 75 with active COVID-19. The chain carries TRBV27 and TRBJ2-5, with 9 bases identical to TRBD1. Sequencing was done on a sample of peripheral blood. Here the CDR3 reads CASGTGHGETQYF. DNA of the CDR3: TGTGCCAGCGGGACAGGGCACGGGGAGACCCAGTACTTC.